This T cell receptor (beta chain) was sequenced in a study of T-cell reconstitution after alpha-beta-depleted transplantation in children. Study results and caveats: The main origin of T-cell counts and diversity one year after transplant was newly produced T cells. By about two months after transplant, alpha-beta T cells reportedly arose from several hundred graft clones that had expanded.

For TCRbeta, the library was prepared with unique molecular identifiers. MiXCR was run by TCRdb on the PCR reads, yielding one entry per CDR3 protein. The sample lists about 440,000 distinct CDR3 sequences; 43% were seen once. This clonotype occurred many times. Its specificity is unknown. In germline, CDR1 is SGHRS, CDR2 YFSETQ. The CDR3 loop spans 14 amino acids. Trimming removed 9 bases from V and 9 bases from J, with 22 bases in between. This sequence was found in a girl aged 2-10 years with aplastic anemia, due to receive a stem cell transplant. The gene calls are TRBV5-1 and TRBJ2-1, with D possibly being TRBD2 (6 bases). This material consisted of PBMCs, taken before TCRalphabeta/CD19-depleted stem cell transplant. This CDR3 reads CATQPGLRIGEQFF. CDR3 bases: TGCGCCACCCAACCGGGACTCCGAATTGGTGAGCAGTTCTTC.